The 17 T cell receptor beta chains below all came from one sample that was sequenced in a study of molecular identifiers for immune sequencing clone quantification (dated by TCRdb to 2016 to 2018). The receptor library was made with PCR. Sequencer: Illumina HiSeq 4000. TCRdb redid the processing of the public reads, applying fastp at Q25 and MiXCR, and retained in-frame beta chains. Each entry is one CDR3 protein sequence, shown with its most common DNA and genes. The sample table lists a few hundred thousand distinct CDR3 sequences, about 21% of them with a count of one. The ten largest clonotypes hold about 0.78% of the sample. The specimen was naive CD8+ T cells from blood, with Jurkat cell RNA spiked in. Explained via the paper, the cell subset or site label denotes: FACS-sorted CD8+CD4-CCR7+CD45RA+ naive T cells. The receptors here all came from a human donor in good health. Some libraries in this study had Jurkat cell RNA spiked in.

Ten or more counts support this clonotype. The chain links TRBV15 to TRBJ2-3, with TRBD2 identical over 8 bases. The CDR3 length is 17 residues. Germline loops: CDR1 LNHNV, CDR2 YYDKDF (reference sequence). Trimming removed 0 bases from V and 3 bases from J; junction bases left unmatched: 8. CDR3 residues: CATSRDLTSVGTDTQYF. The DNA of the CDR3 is TGTGCCACCAGCAGAGACCTGACTAGCGTAGGTACAGATACGCAGTATTTT.

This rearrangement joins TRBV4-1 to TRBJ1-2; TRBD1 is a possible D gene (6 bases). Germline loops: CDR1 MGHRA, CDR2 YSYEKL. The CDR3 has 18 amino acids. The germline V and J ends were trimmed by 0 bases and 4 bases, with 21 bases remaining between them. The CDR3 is CASSQDVGTLKKFYGYTF. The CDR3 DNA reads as TGCGCCAGCAGCCAAGACGTGGGGACACTGAAGAAGTTCTATGGCTACACCTTC.

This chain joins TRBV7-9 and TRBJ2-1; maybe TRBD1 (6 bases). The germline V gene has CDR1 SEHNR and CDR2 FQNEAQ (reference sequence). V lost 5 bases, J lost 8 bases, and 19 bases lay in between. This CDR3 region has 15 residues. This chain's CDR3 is CASSRPGQLTHEQFF. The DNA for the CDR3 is TGTGCCAGCAGCCGACCGGGACAATTGACCCATGAGCAGTTCTTC.

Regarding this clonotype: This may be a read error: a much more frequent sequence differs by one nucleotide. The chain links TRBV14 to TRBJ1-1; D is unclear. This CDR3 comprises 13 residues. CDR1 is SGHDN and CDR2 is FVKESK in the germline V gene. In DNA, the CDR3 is TGTGCCAGCAGCCCGGAAGGGCGAACTGTAGCTTTCTTT. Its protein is CASSPEGRTVAFF.

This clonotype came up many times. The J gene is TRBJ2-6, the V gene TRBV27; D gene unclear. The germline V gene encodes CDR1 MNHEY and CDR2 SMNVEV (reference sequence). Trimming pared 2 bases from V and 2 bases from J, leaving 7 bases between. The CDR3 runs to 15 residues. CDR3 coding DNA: TGTGCCAGCAGTTTAACCCTCCCTGGGGCCAACGTCCTGACTTTC. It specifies CASSLTLPGANVLTF.

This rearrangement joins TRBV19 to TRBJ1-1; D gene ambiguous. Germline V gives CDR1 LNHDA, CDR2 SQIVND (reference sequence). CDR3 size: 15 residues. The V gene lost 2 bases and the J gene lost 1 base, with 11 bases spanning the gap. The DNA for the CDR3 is TGTGCCAGTAGTATAACCTCCTCCGGGAACACTGAAGCTTTCTTT. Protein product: CASSITSSGNTEAFF. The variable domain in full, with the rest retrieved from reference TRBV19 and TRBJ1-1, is DGGITQSPKYLFRKEGQNVTLSCEQNLNHDAMYWYRQDPGQGLRLIYYSQIVNDFQKGDIAEGYSVSREKKESFPLTVTSAQKNPTAFYLCASSITSSGNTEAFFGQGTRLTVV.

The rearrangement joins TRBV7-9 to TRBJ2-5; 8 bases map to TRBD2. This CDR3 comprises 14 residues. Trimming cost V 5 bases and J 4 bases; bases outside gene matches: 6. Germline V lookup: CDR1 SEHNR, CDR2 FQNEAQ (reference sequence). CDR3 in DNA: TGTGCCAGCAGCCACCGGGGGGGACGAGAGACCCAGTACTTC. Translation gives CASSHRGGRETQYF. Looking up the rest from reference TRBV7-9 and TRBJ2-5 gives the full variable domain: DTGVSQNPRHKITKRGQNVTFRCDPISEHNRLYWYRQTLGQGPEFLTYFQNEAQLEKSRLLSDRFSAERPKGSFSTLEIQRTEQGDSAMYLCASSHRGGRETQYFGPGTRLLVL.

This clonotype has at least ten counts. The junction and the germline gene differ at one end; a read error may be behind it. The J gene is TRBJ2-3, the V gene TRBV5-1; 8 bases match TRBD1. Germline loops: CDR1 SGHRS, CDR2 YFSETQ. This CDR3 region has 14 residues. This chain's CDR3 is CASSTGQGTDTQYF. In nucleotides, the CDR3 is TGTGCCAGCAGTACCGGACAGGGAACAGATACGCAGTATTTT.

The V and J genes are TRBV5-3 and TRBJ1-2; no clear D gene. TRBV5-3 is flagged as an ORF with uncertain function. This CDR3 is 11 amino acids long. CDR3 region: CVSSLDVYYTF. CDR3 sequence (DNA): TGTGTCAGCAGCTTGGACGTATACTACACCTTC.

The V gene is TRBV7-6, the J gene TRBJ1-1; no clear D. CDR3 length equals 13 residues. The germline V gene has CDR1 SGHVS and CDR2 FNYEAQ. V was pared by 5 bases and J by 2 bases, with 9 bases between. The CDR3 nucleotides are TGTGCCAGCAGCCCCACCGACAACACTGAAGCTTTCTTT. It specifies CASSPTDNTEAFF.

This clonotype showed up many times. The CDR3 region is CSAMSPGGATEAFF. The CDR3 DNA follows: TGCAGTGCTATGAGTCCGGGGGGGGCAACTGAAGCTTTCTTT. The chain uses TRBV20-1 and TRBJ1-1; TRBD1 might be the D (6 bases). Germline loops: CDR1 DFQATT, CDR2 SNEGSKA (reference sequence). V was cut by 4 bases and J by 5 bases, with 17 bases left in between. The CDR3 loop spans 14 amino acids.

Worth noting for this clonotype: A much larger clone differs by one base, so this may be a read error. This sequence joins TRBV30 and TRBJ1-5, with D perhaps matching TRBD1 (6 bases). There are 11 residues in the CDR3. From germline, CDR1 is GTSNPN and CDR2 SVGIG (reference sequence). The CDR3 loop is CAWSVGQPLHF. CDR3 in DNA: TGTGCCTGGAGTGTCGGACAGCCCCTGCATTTT.

The CDR3 nucleotides are TGTGCCAGCAGCCCTGGGCCTGTTGGCAATCAGCCCCAGCATTTT. Translation gives CASSPGPVGNQPQHF. The chain joins TRBV14 to TRBJ1-5; the D is unclear. V was clipped by 4 bases and J by 2 bases, with 12 bases between them. CDR3 length: 15 amino acids. Germline values: CDR1 SGHDN, CDR2 FVKESK.

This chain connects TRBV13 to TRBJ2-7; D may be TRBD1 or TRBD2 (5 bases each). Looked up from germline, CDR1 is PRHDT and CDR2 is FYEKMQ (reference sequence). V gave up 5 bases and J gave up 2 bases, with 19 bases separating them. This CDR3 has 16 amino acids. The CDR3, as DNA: TGTGCCAGCAGCCCGCAAGGGGAGCGCTACACCTACGAGCAGTACTTC. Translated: CASSPQGERYTYEQYF.

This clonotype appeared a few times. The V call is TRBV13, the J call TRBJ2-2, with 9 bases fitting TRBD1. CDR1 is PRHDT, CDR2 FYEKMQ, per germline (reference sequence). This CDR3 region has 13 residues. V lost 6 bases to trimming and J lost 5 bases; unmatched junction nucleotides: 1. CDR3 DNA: TGTGCCAGCAGTGACAGGGGGACCGGGGAGCTGTTTTTT. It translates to CASSDRGTGELFF.

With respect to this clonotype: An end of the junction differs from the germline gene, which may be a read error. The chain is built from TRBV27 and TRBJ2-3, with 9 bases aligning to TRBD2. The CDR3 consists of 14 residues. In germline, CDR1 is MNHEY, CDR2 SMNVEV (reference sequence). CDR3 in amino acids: CAISLGVAGVTQYF. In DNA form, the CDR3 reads TGTGCCATCAGTCTCGGAGTAGCGGGAGTTACGCAGTATTTT.

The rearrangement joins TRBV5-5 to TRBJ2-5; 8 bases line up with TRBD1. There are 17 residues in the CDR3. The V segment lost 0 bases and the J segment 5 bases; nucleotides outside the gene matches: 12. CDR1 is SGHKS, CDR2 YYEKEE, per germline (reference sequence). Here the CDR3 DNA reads TGTGCCAGCAGCTTGGTCCAGGGGGCGAACTACGGGGAGACCCAGTACTTC. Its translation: CASSLVQGANYGETQYF.